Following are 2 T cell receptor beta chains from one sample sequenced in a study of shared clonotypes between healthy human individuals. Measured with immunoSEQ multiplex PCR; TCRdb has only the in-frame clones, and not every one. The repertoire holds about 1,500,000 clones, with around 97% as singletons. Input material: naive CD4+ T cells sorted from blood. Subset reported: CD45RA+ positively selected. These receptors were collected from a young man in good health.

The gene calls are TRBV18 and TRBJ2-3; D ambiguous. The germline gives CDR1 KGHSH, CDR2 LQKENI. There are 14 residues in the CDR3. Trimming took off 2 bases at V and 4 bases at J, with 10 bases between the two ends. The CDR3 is CASSPSLPPDTQYF. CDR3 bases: TGTGCCAGCTCACCATCGCTTCCCCCAGATACGCAGTATTTT.

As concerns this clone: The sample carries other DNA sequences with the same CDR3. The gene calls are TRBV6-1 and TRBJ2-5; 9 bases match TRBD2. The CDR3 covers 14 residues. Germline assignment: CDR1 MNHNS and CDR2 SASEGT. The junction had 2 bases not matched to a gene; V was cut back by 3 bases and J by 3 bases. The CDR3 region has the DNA TGTGCCAGCAGTGAGGGACTAGCCAAAGAGACCCAGTACTTC. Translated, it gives CASSEGLAKETQYF.